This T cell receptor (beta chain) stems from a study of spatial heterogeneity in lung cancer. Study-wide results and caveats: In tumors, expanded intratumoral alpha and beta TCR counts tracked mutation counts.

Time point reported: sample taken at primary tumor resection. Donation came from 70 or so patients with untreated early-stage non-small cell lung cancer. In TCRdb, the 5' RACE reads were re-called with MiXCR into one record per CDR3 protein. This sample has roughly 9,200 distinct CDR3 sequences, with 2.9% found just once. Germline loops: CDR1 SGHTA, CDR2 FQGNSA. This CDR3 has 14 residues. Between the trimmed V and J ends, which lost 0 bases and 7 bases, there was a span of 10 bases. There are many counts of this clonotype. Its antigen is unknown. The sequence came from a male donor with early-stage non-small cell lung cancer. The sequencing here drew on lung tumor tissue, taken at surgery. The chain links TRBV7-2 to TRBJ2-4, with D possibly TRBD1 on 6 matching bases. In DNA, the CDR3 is TGTGCCAGCAGCTTAGCGCTACAGGGCAACATTCAGTACTTC. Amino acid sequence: CASSLALQGNIQYF.